The 25 T cell receptor beta chains reported below all come from one sample, sequenced in a study of CD8+ T cells in alopecia areata. Reverse transcription of extracted RNA yielded cDNA, which provided the sequencing template. Libraries were prepared by immunoSEQ multiplex PCR; TCRdb keeps only in-frame clonotypes and omits some of them. The record shows roughly 120,000 clones for this sample, with no singletons present. The sequenced sample consisted of lesional skin. The receptor set was obtained from a C3H/HeJ mouse with alopecia areata. MHC haplotype of the mouse line: H2-k.

This clone was seen only a few times. All gene names here are mouse names. The CDR3 end lies 4 residues beyond the end of the read and is filled in from the germline J gene. This sequence joins TRBV12-1 and TRBJ2-7; the match to TRBD2 covers 10 bases. This CDR3 is built from 14 residues. Per germline, CDR1 SGHSN and CDR2 HYEKVE. Trimming at V came to 1 base and at J to 3 bases, leaving 2 bases not matched to a gene. CDR3: CASSLNWGGYEQYF. Partial CDR3 DNA: TGTGCCAGCTCTCTAAACTGGGGGGGCTAT.

This clone has at least ten counts. Gene labels here are mouse ones. The missing CDR3 end, 4 residues past where the read stops, is filled in from the germline J gene. This chain uses TRBV13-3 with TRBJ1-1; 7 nucleotides match TRBD1. V trimming: 2 bases; J trimming: 1 base; junction bases outside the gene matches: 5. Germline V lookup: CDR1 NNHDY, CDR2 SYVADS. The CDR3 loop spans 15 amino acids. CDR3 bases read: TGTGCCAGCAGTGAAAGAGGGGGCGCGAACACA. This encodes CASSERGGANT. The entire CDR3 protein is CASSERGGANTEVFF.

This clone turned up a few times. Mouse names are used for the genes. The missing CDR3 end, 4 residues past where the read stops, is filled in from the germline J gene. The V gene is TRBV13-3, the J gene TRBJ2-3; 8 nucleotides agree with TRBD1. Germline V gives CDR1 NNHDY, CDR2 SYVADS. The CDR3 consists of 15 residues. The DNA read from the CDR3 is TGTGCCAGCAGTGACCCGGGACAGGCAGGAGAA. Amino acids: CASSDPGQAGE. The whole CDR3 region reads CASSDPGQAGETLYF.

In the case of this clone: Germline and genes here are mouse. The read terminates 4 residues before the CDR3 end, so the remaining end is supplied by the germline J gene. The chain uses TRBV1 and TRBJ2-4; D might be TRBD1 (5 bases). The CDR3 is 16 amino acids. CDR1 is NSQYPW, CDR2 LRSPGD, per germline (reference sequence). The ends were cut back, 2 bases at V and 0 bases at J, with 12 bases in the middle. CDR3 loop: CTCSARQGGSQNTLYF. CDR3 DNA, as far as it was read: TGCACCTGCAGTGCACGGCAGGGAGGGAGTCAAAAC. The full variable domain, with the rest looked up from reference TRBV1 and TRBJ2-4, is VTLLEQNPRWRLVPRGQAVNLRCILKNSQYPWMSWYQQDLQKQLQWLFTLRSPGDKEVKSLPGADYLATRVTDTELRLQVANMSQGRTLYCTCSARQGGSQNTLYFGAGTRLSVL.

In its sample, this clone was seen a few times. Gene names follow the mouse nomenclature. The CDR3 end falls 4 residues outside the read, so it is completed with the germline J gene. The chain combines TRBV1 with TRBJ2-4; 9 bases are shared with TRBD2. The CDR3 runs to 16 residues. V shed 4 bases, J shed 0 bases, and the junction held 5 bases outside the gene matches. Germline lookup yields CDR1 NSQYPW and CDR2 LRSPGD (reference sequence). CDR3 residues: CTCSGGTGTSQNTLYF. The sequenced part of the CDR3 DNA is TGCACCTGCAGTGGGGGGACTGGGACTAGTCAAAAC.

Regarding this clone: The gene names given are mouse names. The read stops 4 residues short of the end of the CDR3; the missing end is completed from the germline J gene. This chain links TRBV1 with TRBJ1-1; D is unresolved. The V end was cut by 3 bases, the J end by 3 bases, with 11 bases between. The germline gives CDR1 NSQYPW, CDR2 LRSPGD (reference sequence). The CDR3 runs 14 residues. The sequenced CDR3 bases are TGCACCTGCAGTGCCCCCATGTGGGACACA. As protein: CTCSAPMWDT. The CDR3 in its entirety is CTCSAPMWDTEVFF.

To note about this clone: Any gene name here is a mouse gene name. The missing CDR3 end, 4 residues past where the read stops, is filled in from the germline J gene. The chain couples TRBV13-2 to TRBJ2-5, with 13 bases lining up with TRBD2. Losses at the gene ends were 1 base for V and 0 bases for J; bases not matched to a gene: 2. Per germline, CDR1 NNHNN and CDR2 SYGAGS (reference sequence). The CDR3 extends over 17 amino acids. The CDR3 sequence: CASGDRDWGGNQDTQYF. CDR3 DNA (partial): TGTGCCAGCGGTGATCGGGACTGGGGGGGTAACCAAGAC.

This clone was seen a handful of times. Gene names and germline refer to mouse. The read falls 4 residues short of the CDR3 end, and the missing part is taken from the germline J gene. The rearrangement links TRBV19 to TRBJ1-1; D is unclear. The V and J ends lost 2 bases and 4 bases respectively, with 9 bases between them. This CDR3 is built from 13 residues. Per the germline V gene, CDR1 is FNHDT and CDR2 is SITEND (reference sequence). CDR3 in amino acids: CASSIEVRTEVFF. The sequenced CDR3 bases are TGTGCCAGCAGTATCGAGGTCCGCACA.

A remark on this clone: Gene names and germline refer to mouse. CDR3 region: CASGQGALAEQFF. Partial CDR3 DNA: TGTGCCAGCGGACAGGGGGCGCTTGCT. The chain carries TRBV13-3 and TRBJ2-1, with 11 bases matching TRBD1. The read terminates 4 residues ahead of where the CDR3 ends, so the germline J gene completes it. The CDR3 extends over 13 amino acids. The ends lost 7 bases at V and 6 bases at J; junction bases unmatched: 3. Germline V gives CDR1 NNHDY, CDR2 SYVADS.

Of note for this clone: Gene labels here are mouse ones. The read halts 4 residues ahead of the CDR3 end, with the missing end drawn from the germline J gene. This rearrangement joins TRBV13-3 to TRBJ1-1; 8 bases map to TRBD1. CDR1 is NNHDY and CDR2 is SYVADS in the germline V gene. The CDR3 contains 15 residues. The ends lost 7 bases at V and 0 bases at J; junction bases unmatched: 8. The DNA read from the CDR3 is TGTGCCAGCCTAGACAGGGGACTTGCAAACACA. This sequence encodes CASLDRGLANT. The entire CDR3 protein reads CASLDRGLANTEVFF.

On this clone itself: Gene names follow the mouse nomenclature. The read gets to within 4 residues of the CDR3 end, and the germline J gene fills in the rest. The sample has other DNA sequences that encode this CDR3 too. This sequence joins TRBV13-3 and TRBJ2-3; tentatively, D is TRBD2 (7 bases). The V end was cut by 1 base, the J end by 0 bases, with 12 bases between. The CDR3 contains 16 residues. The germline CDR1 and CDR2 sequences are NNHDY and SYVADS. The DNA read from the CDR3 is TGTGCCAGCAGTGATTTGGGGGGCGGGAGTGCAGAA. This encodes CASSDLGGGSAE. The whole CDR3 sequence reads CASSDLGGGSAETLYF.

This clone was seen a few times. Germline and genes here are mouse. The read halts 4 residues ahead of the CDR3 end, with the missing end drawn from the germline J gene. The chain joins TRBV5 to TRBJ1-1; 9 bases agree with TRBD1. CDR1 and CDR2 from the germline V gene are LGHNA and YNLKQL (reference sequence). Losses at the gene ends were 8 bases for V and 4 bases for J; bases not matched to a gene: 11. The CDR3 is 15 residues long. The CDR3 reads CASRPSRTGATEVFF. Partial CDR3 DNA: TGTGCCAGCCGCCCCTCTCGGACAGGGGCCACA.

The table lists this clone with a few counts. Germline and genes: mouse. Coverage ceases 4 residues before the CDR3 finishes, and the germline J gene fills in the end. The V call is TRBV19, the J call TRBJ1-2; D call uncertain. The CDR3 sequence is 14 residues long. The V and J ends lost 3 bases and 0 bases respectively, with 9 bases between them. The germline CDR1 and CDR2 sequences are FNHDT and SITEND (reference sequence). The DNA read from the CDR3 is TGTGCCAGCAGTAAAACAGCTGCAAACTCC. Encoded protein: CASSKTAANS. The entire CDR3 protein is CASSKTAANSDYTF.

To note about this clone: Each gene name is a mouse one. The read terminates 4 residues before the CDR3 end, so the remaining end is supplied by the germline J gene. The chain carries TRBV1 and TRBJ2-3; 11 nucleotides align to TRBD2. This CDR3 spans 16 amino acids. Germline CDR1 is NSQYPW and CDR2 is LRSPGD (reference sequence). Losses at the gene ends were 5 bases for V and 0 bases for J; bases not matched to a gene: 4. The DNA read from the CDR3 is TGCACCTGCAGTTCGGACTGGGGGGCGAGTGCAGAA. Amino acids: CTCSSDWGASAE. Given in full, the CDR3 is CTCSSDWGASAETLYF.

This clone occurred a few times. Gene names follow the mouse nomenclature. Read data end 4 residues before the CDR3 end; the end is taken from the germline J gene. The V call is TRBV13-3, the J call TRBJ2-7, with a tentative D call TRBD2 (6 bases). This CDR3 is built from 13 residues. V was pared by 7 bases and J by 0 bases, with 11 bases between. CDR1 and CDR2 from the germline V gene are NNHDY and SYVADS. CDR3 DNA, as far as it was read: TGTGCCAGCTGGGGGAGAAGCTCCTAT. Translating it yields CASWGRSSY. The whole CDR3 sequence is CASWGRSSYEQYF.

On this clone: Mouse gene names and germline throughout. The read halts 4 residues ahead of the CDR3 end, with the missing end drawn from the germline J gene. The genes are TRBV13-1 and TRBJ1-2, with TRBD1 as a possible D gene (6 bases). The CDR3 is 15 residues long. Trimming stripped 2 bases from V and 0 bases from J, with 11 bases between. CDR1 is NSHNY and CDR2 is SYGAGN in the germline V gene. Here the CDR3 reads CASSEFGTTNSDYTF. The part of the CDR3 DNA that was read is TGTGCCAGCAGTGAATTCGGGACAACAAACTCC.

A word on this clone: Here the gene names and germline are mouse. The read is 4 residues too short to cover the CDR3 end, so that end is filled in from the germline J gene. The V gene is TRBV1, the J gene TRBJ2-7, with D unclear. The CDR3 sequence is 14 residues long. CDR1 is NSQYPW and CDR2 is LRSPGD in the germline V gene (reference sequence). Trimming removed 0 bases from V and 3 bases from J, with 9 bases in between. The CDR3 spells CTCSAEIGFYEQYF. The DNA read from the CDR3 is TGCACCTGCAGTGCAGAAATTGGGTTCTAT.

This clone was observed at least ten times. The genes and germline here are from mouse. CDR3 protein: CTCSADPQGDYEQYF. CDR3 bases read: TGCACCTGCAGTGCAGATCCGCAGGGGGATTAT. The V call is TRBV1, the J call TRBJ2-7, with TRBD1 matching over 7 bases. With the read ending 4 residues before the CDR3 end, the germline J gene is used to fill in that end. Germline assignment: CDR1 NSQYPW and CDR2 LRSPGD (reference sequence). The CDR3 is made up of 15 amino acids.

A few counts support this clone. Germline and genes: mouse. The read is 4 residues too short to cover the CDR3 end, so that end is filled in from the germline J gene. V usage is TRBV13-3 and J usage is TRBJ1-4, with D possibly matching TRBD1 (6 bases). The CDR3 spans 13 residues. Germline V CDR1 and CDR2: NNHDY, SYVADS. The CDR3 loop is CASSVDRGERLFF. CDR3 DNA, as far as it was read: TGTGCCAGCAGTGTGGACAGAGGCGAA.

This clone was found a few times. Gene names are mouse gene names. The read finishes 4 residues shy of the CDR3 end, and the germline J gene is used to complete it. The chain has TRBV14 and TRBJ2-7, with 8 bases fitting TRBD1. The CDR3 length is 14 residues. V was clipped by 3 bases and J by 3 bases; unmatched bases: 5. Looked up from germline, CDR1 is SGHDT and CDR2 is FRDEAV. The CDR3 DNA, read in part, is TGTGCCAGCAGTTCCCCGGGACAGGACTAT. Translated: CASSSPGQDY. The CDR3 in full is CASSSPGQDYEQYF.

In the case of this clone: Gene labels here are mouse ones. The observed sequence ends 4 residues before the CDR3 terminus, with the missing tail filled in from the germline J gene. J is TRBJ2-7 and V is TRBV19; TRBD1 agrees at 8 bases. This CDR3 contains 15 residues. Germline lookup yields CDR1 FNHDT and CDR2 SITEND (reference sequence). This chain's CDR3 is CASSMSDRGLYEQYF. The CDR3 DNA, read in part, is TGTGCCAGCAGTATGTCTGACAGGGGACTTTAT. Looking up the rest from reference TRBV19 and TRBJ2-7 gives the full variable domain: GGIITQTPKFLIGQEGQKLTLKCQQNFNHDTMYWYRQDSGKGLRLIYYSITENDLQKGDLSEGYDASREKKSSFSLTVTSAQKNEMAVFLCASSMSDRGLYEQYFGPGTRLTVL.

Concerning this clone: Gene names denote mouse genes. The read finishes 4 residues shy of the CDR3 end, and the germline J gene is used to complete it. This chain uses TRBV19 with TRBJ2-4; 7 bases match TRBD2. CDR3 size: 13 residues. Per germline, CDR1 FNHDT and CDR2 SITEND (reference sequence). This chain's CDR3 is CASSIGWGNTLYF. The DNA read from the CDR3 is TGTGCCAGCAGTATAGGCTGGGGGAAC.

This clone was seen a handful of times. Genes and germline come from the mouse. The read finishes 4 residues shy of the CDR3 end, and the germline J gene is used to complete it. The chain uses TRBV14 and TRBJ2-1, with D tentatively TRBD1 (6 bases). Trimming left V 4 bases short and J 3 bases short, with 11 bases between. Germline V gives CDR1 SGHDT, CDR2 FRDEAV. The CDR3 extends over 14 amino acids. The CDR3: CASSRDTVYAEQFF. The DNA read from the CDR3 is TGTGCCAGCAGTCGGGACACCGTCTATGCT.

This clone was seen a handful of times. At residue 10, the TCRdb protein and translated DNA are inconsistent; the protein given comes from the DNA. Gene names are mouse gene names. The read is 3 residues too short to cover the CDR3 end, so that end is filled in from the germline J gene. This chain joins TRBV19 and TRBJ1-6; possibly TRBD1 for D (6 bases). TRBJ1-6 is treated as an ORF (open reading frame) with a function not yet certain. The CDR3 contains 13 residues. V lost 7 bases to trimming and J lost 3 bases, with 8 bases between them. In germline, CDR1 is FNHDT, CDR2 SITEND (reference sequence). Partial CDR3 DNA: TGTGCCAGCCGGACAGACTATAATTCGCCC. Translation gives CASRTDYNSP. The whole CDR3 reads CASRTDYNSPLYF.

As regards this clone: Germline and genes here are mouse. The read terminates 4 residues before the CDR3 end, so the remaining end is supplied by the germline J gene. The V gene is TRBV1, the J gene TRBJ1-4, with 7 bases lining up with TRBD1. In germline, CDR1 is NSQYPW, CDR2 LRSPGD (reference sequence). J lost 0 bases, V lost 2 bases, and 6 bases had no gene match. The CDR3 runs 17 residues. The sequenced part of the CDR3 DNA is TGCACCTGCAGTGCACCCCGGGACAGAATTTCCAACGAA. Residues: CTCSAPRDRISNE. The whole CDR3 reads CTCSAPRDRISNERLFF.